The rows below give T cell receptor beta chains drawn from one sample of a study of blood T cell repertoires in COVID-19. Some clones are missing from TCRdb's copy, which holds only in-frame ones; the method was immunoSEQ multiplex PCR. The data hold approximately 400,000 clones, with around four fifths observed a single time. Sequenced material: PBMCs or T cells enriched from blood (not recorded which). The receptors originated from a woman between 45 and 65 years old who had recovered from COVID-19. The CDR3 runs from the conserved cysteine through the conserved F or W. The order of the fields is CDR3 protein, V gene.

CDR3aa: CASSERLYGYTF; v_gene: TRBV6-1
CDR3aa: CASSLNRNSPLHF; v_gene: TRBV11-2
CDR3aa: CASKEAVNTEAFF; v_gene: TRBV27
CDR3aa: CASSFRAGDGYTF; v_gene: TRBV12-3/TRBV12-4
CDR3aa: CASSLEQYETGEQYF; v_gene: TRBV7-2
CDR3aa: CSVGVGAGLGTGELFF; v_gene: TRBV29-1
CDR3aa: CARSLGRGNQPQHF; v_gene: TRBV5-3
CDR3aa: CASSPTGFYGYTF; v_gene: TRBV27
CDR3aa: CASSDGTGKENGNQPQHF; v_gene: TRBV6-4
CDR3aa: CASSQDARGPTQPQHF; v_gene: TRBV18
CDR3aa: CASSRHATTGVSEAFF; v_gene: TRBV7-9
CDR3aa: CASSGLGTGSPTEAFF; v_gene: TRBV5-1
CDR3aa: CATSRGSAYSYEQYF; v_gene: TRBV15
CDR3aa: CASSVDRGATEAFF; v_gene: TRBV6-5
CDR3aa: CASSQTTGIYEQYF; v_gene: TRBV4-1
CDR3aa: CASSPAGEGQFNQPQHF; v_gene: TRBV4-2
CDR3aa: CASSDDRGSYNSPLHF; v_gene: TRBV6-1
CDR3aa: CASSGRQVGAGAFF; v_gene: TRBV2
CDR3aa: CASSQGDRGGYTF; v_gene: TRBV4-1
CDR3aa: CASSQWDRGGYGYTF; v_gene: TRBV3-1/TRBV3-2
CDR3aa: CASSPRMDEQFF; v_gene: TRBV18
CDR3aa: CASSPGTSSNYGYTF; v_gene: TRBV19
CDR3aa: CASGVPGTAMNTEAFF; v_gene: TRBV28
CDR3aa: CASSPPGYGYTF; v_gene: TRBV4-1
CDR3aa: CASSLEAGTNEQYF; v_gene: TRBV7-9
CDR3aa: CASSWPGGPKNTEAFF; v_gene: TRBV19
CDR3aa: CAWSVPGLRSYEQYF; v_gene: TRBV30
CDR3aa: CASSESVGQLYYGYTF; v_gene: TRBV25-1
CDR3aa: CASSLEAGGYTEAFF; v_gene: TRBV7-2